This entry is about one T cell receptor beta chain. Data came from immunoSEQ multiplex PCR; TCRdb stores just in-frame clones and leaves some out. The data contain around 200,000 clones, about 88% of them singletons. The sample is drawn from a study of blood T cell repertoires in COVID-19. This CDR3 contains 15 residues. Individuals drawn from around 25 US areas were about 18 to 89 years old. Two negative PCRs, clearance, or symptom resolution were required of recovered Cohort 3 donors. This chain joins TRBV1 and TRBJ1-2; the D call in the table, TRBD1, was not verified against the DNA. TRBV1 is tagged as a pseudogene. This receptor was taken from a woman between 25 and 40 years old who had recovered from COVID-19. The source material was PBMCs or T cells enriched from blood (not recorded which). CDR3 in DNA: TGCACCAGCAGCCTAAGACAGGCGACGAATTATGGCTACACCTTC. Amino acid sequence: CTSSLRQATNYGYTF.